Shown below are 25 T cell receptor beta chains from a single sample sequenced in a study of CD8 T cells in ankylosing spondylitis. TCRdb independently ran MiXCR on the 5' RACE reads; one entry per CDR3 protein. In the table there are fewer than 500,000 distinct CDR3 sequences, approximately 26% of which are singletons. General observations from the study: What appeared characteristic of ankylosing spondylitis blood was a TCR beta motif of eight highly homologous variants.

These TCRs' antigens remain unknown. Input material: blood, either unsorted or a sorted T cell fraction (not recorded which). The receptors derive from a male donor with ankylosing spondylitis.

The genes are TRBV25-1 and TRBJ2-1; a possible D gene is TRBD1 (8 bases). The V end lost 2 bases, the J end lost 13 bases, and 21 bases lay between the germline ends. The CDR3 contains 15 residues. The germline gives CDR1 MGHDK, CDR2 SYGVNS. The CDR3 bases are TGTGCCAGCAGTGAACAGGGGGCTGGGACTAAACCCCAGTTCTTC. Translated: CASSEQGAGTKPQFF. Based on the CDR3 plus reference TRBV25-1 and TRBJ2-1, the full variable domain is EADIYQTPRYLVIGTGKKITLECSQTMGHDKMYWYQQDPGMELHLIHYSYGVNSTEKGDLSSESTVSRIRTEHFPLTLESARPSHTSQYLCASSEQGAGTKPQFFGPGTRLTVL.

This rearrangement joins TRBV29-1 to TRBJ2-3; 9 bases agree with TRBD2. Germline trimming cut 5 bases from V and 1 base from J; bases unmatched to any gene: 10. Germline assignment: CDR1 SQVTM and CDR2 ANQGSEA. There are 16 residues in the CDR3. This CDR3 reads CSVPPLAGVGTDTQYF. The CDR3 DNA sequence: TGCAGCGTTCCCCCGTTAGCGGGAGTGGGCACAGATACGCAGTATTTT.

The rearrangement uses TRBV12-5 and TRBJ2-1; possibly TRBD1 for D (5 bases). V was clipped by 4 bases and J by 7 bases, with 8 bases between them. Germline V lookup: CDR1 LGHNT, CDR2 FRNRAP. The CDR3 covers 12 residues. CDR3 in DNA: TGTGCTAGTGGTTCCAGGGAAAATGAGCAGTTCTTC. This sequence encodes CASGSRENEQFF.

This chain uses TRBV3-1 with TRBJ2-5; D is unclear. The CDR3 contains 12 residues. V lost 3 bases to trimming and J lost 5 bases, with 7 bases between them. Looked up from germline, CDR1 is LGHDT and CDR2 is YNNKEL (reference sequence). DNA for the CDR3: TGTGCCAGCAGCCATAATTCGGAGACCCAGTACTTC. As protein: CASSHNSETQYF.

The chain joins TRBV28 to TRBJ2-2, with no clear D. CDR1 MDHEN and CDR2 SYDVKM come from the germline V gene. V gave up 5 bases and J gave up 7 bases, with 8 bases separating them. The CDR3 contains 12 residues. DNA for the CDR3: TGTGCCAGCAGTACATACGGCGGGGAGCTGTTTTTT. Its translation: CASSTYGGELFF.

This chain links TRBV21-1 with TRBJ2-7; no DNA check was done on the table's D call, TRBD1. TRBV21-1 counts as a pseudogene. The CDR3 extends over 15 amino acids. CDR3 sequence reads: CASSNGGGSVYEQYV. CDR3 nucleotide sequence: TGTGCCAGCAGCAATGGGGGGGGTAGCGTCTACGAGCAGTACGTC.

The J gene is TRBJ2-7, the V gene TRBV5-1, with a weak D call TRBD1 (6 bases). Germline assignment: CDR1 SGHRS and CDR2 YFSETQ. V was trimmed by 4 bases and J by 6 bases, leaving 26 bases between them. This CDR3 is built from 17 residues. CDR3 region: CASSPTSGTSYAGEQYV. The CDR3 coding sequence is TGCGCCAGCAGCCCGACATCTGGGACATCGTACGCGGGCGAGCAGTACGTC.

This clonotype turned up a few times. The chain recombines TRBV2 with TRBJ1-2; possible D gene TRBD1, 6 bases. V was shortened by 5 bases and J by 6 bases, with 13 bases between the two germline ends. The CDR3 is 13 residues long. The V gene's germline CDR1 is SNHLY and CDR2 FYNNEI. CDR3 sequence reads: CASSIRQEDGYTF. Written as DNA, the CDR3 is TGTGCCAGCAGTATAAGACAGGAGGATGGCTACACCTTC.

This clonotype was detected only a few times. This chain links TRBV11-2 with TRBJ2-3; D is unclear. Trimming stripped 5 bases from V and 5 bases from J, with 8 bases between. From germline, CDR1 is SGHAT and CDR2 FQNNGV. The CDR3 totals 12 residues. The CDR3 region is CASSPVGDTQYF. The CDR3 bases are TGTGCCAGCAGCCCCGTCGGAGATACGCAGTATTTT.

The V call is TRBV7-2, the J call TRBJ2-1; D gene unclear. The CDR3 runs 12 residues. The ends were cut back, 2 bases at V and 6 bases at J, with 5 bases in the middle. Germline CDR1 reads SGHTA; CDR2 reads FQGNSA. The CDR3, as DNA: TGTGCCAGCAGCTTAAGGGCCAATGAGCAGTTCTTC. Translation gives CASSLRANEQFF.

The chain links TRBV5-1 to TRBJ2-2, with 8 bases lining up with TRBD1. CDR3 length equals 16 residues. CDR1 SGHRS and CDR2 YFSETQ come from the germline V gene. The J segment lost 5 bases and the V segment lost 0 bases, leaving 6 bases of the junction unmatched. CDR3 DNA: TGCGCCAGCAGCTTGGAGGTCCGGACAGGGACCGGGGAGCTGTTTTTT. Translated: CASSLEVRTGTGELFF.

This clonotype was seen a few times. The CDR3 loop reads CAIRGLGSDDTQYF. CDR3 DNA: TGTGCCATCAGGGGACTAGGTTCCGATGATACGCAGTATTTT. The chain has TRBV10-3 and TRBJ2-3; TRBD2 matches 8 bases. CDR3 length equals 14 residues. Losses at the gene ends were 6 bases for V and 6 bases for J; bases not matched to a gene: 8. Germline V CDR1 and CDR2: ENHRY, SYGVKD.

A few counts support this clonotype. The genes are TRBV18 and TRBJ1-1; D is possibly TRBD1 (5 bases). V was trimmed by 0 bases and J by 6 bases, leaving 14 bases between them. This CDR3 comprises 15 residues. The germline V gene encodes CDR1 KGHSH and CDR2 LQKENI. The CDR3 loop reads CASSPPGHLVSEAFF. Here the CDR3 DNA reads TGTGCCAGCTCACCACCCGGACACTTAGTTTCTGAAGCTTTCTTT. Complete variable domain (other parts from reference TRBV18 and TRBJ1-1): NAGVMQNPRHLVRRRGQEARLRCSPMKGHSHVYWYRQLPEEGLKFMVYLQKENIIDESGMPKERFSAEFPKEGPSILRIQQVVRGDSAAYFCASSPPGHLVSEAFFGQGTRLTVV.

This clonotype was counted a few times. CDR3 coding DNA: TGCGCCAGCAGCTGGAACGCGGGGAGCTCCTACAATGAGCAGTTCTTC. Translated: CASSWNAGSSYNEQFF. The chain links TRBV5-1 to TRBJ2-1; weak D call: TRBD2 (6 bases). CDR3 length equals 16 residues. The V gene's germline CDR1 is SGHRS and CDR2 YFSETQ. V lost 3 bases and J 0 bases, leaving 13 bases between the germline ends.

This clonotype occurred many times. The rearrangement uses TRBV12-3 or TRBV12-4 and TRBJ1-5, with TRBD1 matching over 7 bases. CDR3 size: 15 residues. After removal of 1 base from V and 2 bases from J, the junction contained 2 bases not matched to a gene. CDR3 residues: CASSLDRGGNQPQHF. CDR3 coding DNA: TGTGCCAGCAGTTTAGACAGGGGTGGCAATCAGCCCCAGCATTTT.

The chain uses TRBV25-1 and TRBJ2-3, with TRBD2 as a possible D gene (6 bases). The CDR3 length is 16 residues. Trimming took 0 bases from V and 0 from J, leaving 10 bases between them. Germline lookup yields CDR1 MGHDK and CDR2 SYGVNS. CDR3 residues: CASSEYIAESTDTQYF. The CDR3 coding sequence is TGTGCCAGCAGTGAATATATAGCGGAAAGCACAGATACGCAGTATTTT.

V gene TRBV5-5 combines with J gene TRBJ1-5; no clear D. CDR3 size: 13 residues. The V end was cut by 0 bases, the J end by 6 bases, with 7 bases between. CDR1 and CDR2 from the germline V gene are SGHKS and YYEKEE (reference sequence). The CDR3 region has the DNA TGTGCCAGCAGCTTGGTGGCAGTTCAGCCCCAGCATTTT. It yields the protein CASSLVAVQPQHF.

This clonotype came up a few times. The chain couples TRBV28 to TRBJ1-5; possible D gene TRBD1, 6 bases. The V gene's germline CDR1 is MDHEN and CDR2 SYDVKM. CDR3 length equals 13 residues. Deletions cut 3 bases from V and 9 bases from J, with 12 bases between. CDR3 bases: TGTGCCAGCAGTTTTTTACAGGGAGGGCCCCAGCATTTT. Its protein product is CASSFLQGGPQHF.

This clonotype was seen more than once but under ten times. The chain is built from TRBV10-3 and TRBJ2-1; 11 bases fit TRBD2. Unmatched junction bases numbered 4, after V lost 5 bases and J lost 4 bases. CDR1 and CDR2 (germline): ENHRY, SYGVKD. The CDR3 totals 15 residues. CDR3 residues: CAISTGTSGYNEQFF. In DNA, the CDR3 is TGTGCCATCAGTACCGGGACTAGCGGATACAATGAGCAGTTCTTC.

The CDR3 DNA is TGCAGTGCTAGTACGGGTTATACGCAGTATTTT. Encoded protein: CSASTGYTQYF. The chain uses TRBV20-1 and TRBJ2-3; unclear D gene. The CDR3 is 11 residues long. The V and J ends lost 3 bases and 7 bases respectively, with 8 bases between them. The germline gives CDR1 DFQATT, CDR2 SNEGSKA (reference sequence).

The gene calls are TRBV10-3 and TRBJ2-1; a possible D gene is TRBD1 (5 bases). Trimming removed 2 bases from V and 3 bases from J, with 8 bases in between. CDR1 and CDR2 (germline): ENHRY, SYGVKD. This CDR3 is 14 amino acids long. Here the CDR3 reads CAISEARGYNEQFF. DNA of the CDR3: TGTGCCATCAGTGAGGCTAGGGGCTACAATGAGCAGTTCTTC.

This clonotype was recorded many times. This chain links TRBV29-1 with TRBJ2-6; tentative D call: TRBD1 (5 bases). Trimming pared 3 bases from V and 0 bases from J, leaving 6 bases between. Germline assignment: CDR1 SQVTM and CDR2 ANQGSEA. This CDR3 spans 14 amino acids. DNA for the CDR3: TGCAGCGTTGACGACAGCTCTGGGGCCAACGTCCTGACTTTC. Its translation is CSVDDSSGANVLTF.

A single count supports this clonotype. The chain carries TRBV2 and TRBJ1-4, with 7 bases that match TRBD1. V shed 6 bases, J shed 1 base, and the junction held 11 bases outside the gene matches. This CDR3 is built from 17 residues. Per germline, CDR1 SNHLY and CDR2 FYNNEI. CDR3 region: CASRGTDRPGTNEKLFF. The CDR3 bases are TGTGCCAGCAGAGGGACGGACAGGCCCGGAACTAATGAAAAACTGTTTTTT.

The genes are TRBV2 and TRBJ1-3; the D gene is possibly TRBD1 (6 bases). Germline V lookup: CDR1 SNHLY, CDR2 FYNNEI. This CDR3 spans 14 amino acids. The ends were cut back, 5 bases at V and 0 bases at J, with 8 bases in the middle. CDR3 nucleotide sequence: TGTGCCAGCAGTACAGGGAACTCTGGAAACACCATATATTTT. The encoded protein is CASSTGNSGNTIYF.

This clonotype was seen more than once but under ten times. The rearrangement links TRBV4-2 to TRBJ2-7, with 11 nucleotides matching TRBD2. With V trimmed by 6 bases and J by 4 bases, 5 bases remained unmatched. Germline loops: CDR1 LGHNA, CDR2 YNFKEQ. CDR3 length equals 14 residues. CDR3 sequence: CASRLGTSGYEQYV. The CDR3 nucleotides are TGTGCCAGCAGACTCGGGACTAGCGGATACGAGCAGTACGTC.